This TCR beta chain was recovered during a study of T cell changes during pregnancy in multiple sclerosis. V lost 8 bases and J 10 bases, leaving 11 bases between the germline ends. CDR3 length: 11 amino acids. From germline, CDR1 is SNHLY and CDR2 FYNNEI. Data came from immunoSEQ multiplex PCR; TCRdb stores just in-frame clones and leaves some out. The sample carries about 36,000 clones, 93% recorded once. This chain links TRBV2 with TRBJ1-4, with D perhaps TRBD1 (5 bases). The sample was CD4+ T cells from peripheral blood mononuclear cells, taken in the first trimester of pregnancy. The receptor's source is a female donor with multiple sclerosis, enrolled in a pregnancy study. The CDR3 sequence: CASQGLGKLFF. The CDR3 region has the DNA TGTGCCAGCCAGGGTTTGGGAAAACTGTTTTTT. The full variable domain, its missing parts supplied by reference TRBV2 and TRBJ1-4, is EPEVTQTPSHQVTQMGQEVILRCVPISNHLYFYWYRQILGQKVEFLVSFYNNEISEKSEIFDDQFSVERPDGSNFTLKIRSTKLEDSAMYFCASQGLGKLFFGSGTQLSVL.